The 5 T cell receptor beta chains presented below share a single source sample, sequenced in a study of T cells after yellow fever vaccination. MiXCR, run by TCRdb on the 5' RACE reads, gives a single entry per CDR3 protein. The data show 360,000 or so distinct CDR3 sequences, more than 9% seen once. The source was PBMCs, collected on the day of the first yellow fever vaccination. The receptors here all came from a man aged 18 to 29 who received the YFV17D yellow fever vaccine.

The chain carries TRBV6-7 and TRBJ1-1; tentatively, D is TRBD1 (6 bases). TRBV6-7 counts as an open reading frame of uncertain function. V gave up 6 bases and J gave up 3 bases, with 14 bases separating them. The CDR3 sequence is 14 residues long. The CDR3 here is CASSRRGDDTEAFF. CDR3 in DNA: TGTGCCAGCAGCCGAAGGGGGGACGACACTGAAGCTTTCTTT.

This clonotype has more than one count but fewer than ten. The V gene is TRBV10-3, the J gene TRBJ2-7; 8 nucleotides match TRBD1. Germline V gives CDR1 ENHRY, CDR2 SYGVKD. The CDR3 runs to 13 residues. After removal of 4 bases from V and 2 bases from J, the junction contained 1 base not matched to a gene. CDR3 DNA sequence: TGTGCCATCAGTGGGACAGGGACCTACGAGCAGTACTTC. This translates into CAISGTGTYEQYF.

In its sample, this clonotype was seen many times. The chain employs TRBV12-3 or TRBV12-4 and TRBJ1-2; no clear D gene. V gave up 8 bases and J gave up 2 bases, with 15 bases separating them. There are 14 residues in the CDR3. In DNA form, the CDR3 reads TGTGCCAGCGGCTGGTCACTCCAAAACTATGGCTACACCTTC. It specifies CASGWSLQNYGYTF.

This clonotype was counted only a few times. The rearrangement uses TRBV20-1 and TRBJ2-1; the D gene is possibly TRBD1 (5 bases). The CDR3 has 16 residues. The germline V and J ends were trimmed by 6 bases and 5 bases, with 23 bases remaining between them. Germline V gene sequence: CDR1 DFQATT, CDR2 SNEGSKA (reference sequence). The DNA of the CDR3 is TGCAGTGCCAGAACAGGTCCTAATACCCCGGACAATGAGCAGTTCTTC. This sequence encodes CSARTGPNTPDNEQFF.

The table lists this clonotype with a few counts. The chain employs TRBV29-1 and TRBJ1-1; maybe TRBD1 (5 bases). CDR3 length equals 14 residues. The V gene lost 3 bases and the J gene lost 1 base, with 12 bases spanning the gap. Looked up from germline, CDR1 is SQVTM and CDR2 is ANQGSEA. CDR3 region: CSVDFTGQNTEAFF. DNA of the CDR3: TGCAGCGTTGACTTTACAGGACAGAACACTGAAGCTTTCTTT.